What follows are 9 T cell receptor beta chains derived from one specimen sequenced in a study of T cell changes during pregnancy in multiple sclerosis. The data were produced by immunoSEQ multiplex PCR, yet TCRdb's version contains in-frame clones alone and is incomplete. This sample yields 55,000 to 70,000 clones, of which approximately 91% are seen a single time; 0.29% belongs to the top ten. Sequenced material: CD4+ T cells from peripheral blood mononuclear cells, taken after pregnancy. The receptors stem from a female donor with multiple sclerosis, enrolled in a pregnancy study.

The V gene is TRBV5-1, the J gene TRBJ2-5, with 7 bases that match TRBD1. CDR3 length equals 17 residues. The germline CDR1 and CDR2 sequences are SGHRS and YFSETQ. The V segment lost 0 bases and the J segment 1 base; nucleotides outside the gene matches: 9. CDR3 protein: CASSLGIQGKIQETQYF. As DNA, the CDR3 is TGCGCCAGCAGCTTGGGGATACAGGGGAAGATCCAAGAGACCCAGTACTTC.

The rearrangement joins TRBV27 to TRBJ2-7, with 9 nucleotides matching TRBD1. The CDR3 length is 15 residues. After removal of 6 bases from V and 7 bases from J, the junction contained 13 bases not matched to a gene. Germline V CDR1 and CDR2: MNHEY, SMNVEV (reference sequence). For the CDR3, the DNA is TGTGCCAGCAGCCCCAGCCGGGACAGGGCTCGAGAGCAGTACTTC. Translated: CASSPSRDRAREQYF.

The chain recombines TRBV27 with TRBJ1-1; D ambiguous. Trimming removed 3 bases at V and 0 bases at J, with 5 bases between. Germline loops: CDR1 MNHEY, CDR2 SMNVEV (reference sequence). The CDR3 has 13 residues. In nucleotides, the CDR3 is TGTGCCAGCAGTTTCTTCGTGAACACTGAAGCTTTCTTT. Residues: CASSFFVNTEAFF.

J is TRBJ2-2 and V is TRBV30; 9 positions agree with TRBD1. This CDR3 is 16 amino acids long. The germline gives CDR1 GTSNPN, CDR2 SVGIG (reference sequence). With V trimmed by 2 bases and J by 9 bases, 13 bases remained unmatched. The CDR3 region is CAWSLPGQGVLWELFF. CDR3 DNA sequence: TGTGCCTGGAGTTTACCGGGACAGGGTGTTTTGTGGGAGCTGTTTTTT.

Details on this clone: A read error may produce the germline difference seen at one junction end. The gene calls are TRBV2 and TRBJ1-2, with D perhaps matching TRBD1 (6 bases). The CDR3 has 13 amino acids. From germline, CDR1 is SNHLY and CDR2 FYNNEI. For the CDR3, the DNA is TGTGCCAGCAGTGAAGCGTCACTCGGGACATCATGCTTC. This sequence encodes CASSEASLGTSCF.

The genes are TRBV2 and TRBJ2-2, with D unclear. Trimming left V 7 bases short and J 6 bases short, with 15 bases between. The CDR3 totals 14 residues. Per the germline V gene, CDR1 is SNHLY and CDR2 is FYNNEI. In DNA form, the CDR3 reads TGTGCCAGCACCAAAGACATGGCCGCCGGGGAGCTGTTTTTT. Translated, it gives CASTKDMAAGELFF.

The J gene is TRBJ2-5, the V gene TRBV6-5; D is undetermined. The V and J ends lost 6 bases and 4 bases respectively, with 12 bases between them. This CDR3 region has 13 residues. CDR1 and CDR2 (germline): MNHEY, SVGAGI. The CDR3 spells CASRNTGRETQYF. The CDR3 DNA reads TGTGCCAGCAGGAACACGGGTCGAGAGACCCAGTACTTC.

This rearrangement joins TRBV4-1 to TRBJ1-5; maybe TRBD1 (6 bases). Germline V gene lookup returns CDR1 MGHRA and CDR2 YSYEKL. The CDR3 contains 14 residues. V lost 5 bases and J lost 4, with 12 bases in between. Written as DNA, the CDR3 is TGCGCCAGCAGCGACACAGGGAGAAATCAGCCCCAGCATTTT. Its protein product is CASSDTGRNQPQHF.

The chain recombines TRBV30 with TRBJ1-2, with a tentative D call TRBD1 (6 bases). The CDR3 is 12 residues long. Germline CDR1 GTSNPN, CDR2 SVGIG (reference sequence). V shed 2 bases and J shed 6 bases, with 10 bases lying between them. The CDR3 spells CAWSLQGHGYTF. The CDR3, as DNA: TGTGCCTGGAGTTTACAGGGACATGGCTACACCTTC.